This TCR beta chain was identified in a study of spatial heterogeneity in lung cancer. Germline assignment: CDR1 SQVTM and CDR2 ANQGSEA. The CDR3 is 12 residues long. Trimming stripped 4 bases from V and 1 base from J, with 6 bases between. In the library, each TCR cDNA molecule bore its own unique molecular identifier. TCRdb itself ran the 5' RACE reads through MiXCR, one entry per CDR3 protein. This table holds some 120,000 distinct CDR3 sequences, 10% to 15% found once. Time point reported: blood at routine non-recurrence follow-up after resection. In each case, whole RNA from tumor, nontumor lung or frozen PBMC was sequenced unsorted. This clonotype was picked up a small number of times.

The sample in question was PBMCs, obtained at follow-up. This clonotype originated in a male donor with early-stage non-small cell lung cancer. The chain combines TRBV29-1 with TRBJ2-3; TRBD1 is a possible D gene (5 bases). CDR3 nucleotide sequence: TGCAGCGTTGGGGGCGGCACAGATACGCAGTATTTT. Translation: CSVGGGTDTQYF.